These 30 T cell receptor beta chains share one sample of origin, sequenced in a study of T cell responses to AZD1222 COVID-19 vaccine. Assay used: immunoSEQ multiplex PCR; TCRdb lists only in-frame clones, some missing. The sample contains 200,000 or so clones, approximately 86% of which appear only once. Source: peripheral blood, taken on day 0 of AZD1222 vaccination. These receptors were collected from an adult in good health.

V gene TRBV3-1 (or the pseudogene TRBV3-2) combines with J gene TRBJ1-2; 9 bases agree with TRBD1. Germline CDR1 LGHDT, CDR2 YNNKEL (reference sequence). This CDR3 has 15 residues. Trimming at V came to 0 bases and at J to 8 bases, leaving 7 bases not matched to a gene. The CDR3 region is CASSQDSGQGFGYTF. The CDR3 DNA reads TGTGCCAGCAGCCAAGATTCCGGACAGGGGTTCGGCTACACCTTC.

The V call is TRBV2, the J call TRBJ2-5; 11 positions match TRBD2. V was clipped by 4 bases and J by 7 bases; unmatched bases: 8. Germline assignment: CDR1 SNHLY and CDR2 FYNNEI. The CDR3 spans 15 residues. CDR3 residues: CASSVTSGGWVTQYF. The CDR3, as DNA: TGTGCCAGCAGTGTAACTAGCGGGGGTTGGGTGACCCAGTACTTC.

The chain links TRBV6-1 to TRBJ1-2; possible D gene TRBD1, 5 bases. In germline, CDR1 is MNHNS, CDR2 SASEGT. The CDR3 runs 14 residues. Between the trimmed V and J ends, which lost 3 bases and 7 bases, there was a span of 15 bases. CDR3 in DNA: TGTGCCAGCAGTGAGGATCTCAGGGCGGCTGGCTACACCTTC. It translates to CASSEDLRAAGYTF.

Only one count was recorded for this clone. The CDR3 nucleotides are TGTGCCAGCAGCCAAGGGAGCGGATTGAACACTGAAGCTTTCTTT. Its protein is CASSQGSGLNTEAFF. The V gene is TRBV14, the J gene TRBJ1-1, with D unresolved. CDR3 size: 15 residues. Germline assignment: CDR1 SGHDN and CDR2 FVKESK. The V end lost 1 base, the J end lost 0 bases, and 9 bases lay between the germline ends. The whole variable domain, filled in from reference TRBV14 and TRBJ1-1, reads EAGVTQFPSHSVIEKGQTVTLRCDPISGHDNLYWYRRVMGKEIKFLLHFVKESKQDESGMPNNRFLAERTGGTYSTLKVQPAELEDSGVYFCASSQGSGLNTEAFFGQGTRLTVV.

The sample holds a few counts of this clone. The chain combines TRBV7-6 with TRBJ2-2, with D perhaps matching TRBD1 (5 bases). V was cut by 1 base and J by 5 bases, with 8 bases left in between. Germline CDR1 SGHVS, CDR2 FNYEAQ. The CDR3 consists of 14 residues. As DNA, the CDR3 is TGTGCCAGCAGCTTAGGTACAGGAACCGGGGAGCTGTTTTTT. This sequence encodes CASSLGTGTGELFF.

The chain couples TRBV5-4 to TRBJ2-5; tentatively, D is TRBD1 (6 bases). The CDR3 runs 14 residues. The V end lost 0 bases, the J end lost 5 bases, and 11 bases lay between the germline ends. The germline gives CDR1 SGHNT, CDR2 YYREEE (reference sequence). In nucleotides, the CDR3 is TGTGCCAGCAGCTTGGACAGGGTAGGGGAGACCCAGTACTTC. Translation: CASSLDRVGETQYF. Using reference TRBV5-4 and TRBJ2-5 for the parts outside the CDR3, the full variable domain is ETGVTQSPTHLIKTRGQQVTLRCSSQSGHNTVSWYQQALGQGPQFIFQYYREEENGRGNFPPRFSGLQFPNYSSELNVNALELDDSALYLCASSLDRVGETQYFGPGTRLLVL.

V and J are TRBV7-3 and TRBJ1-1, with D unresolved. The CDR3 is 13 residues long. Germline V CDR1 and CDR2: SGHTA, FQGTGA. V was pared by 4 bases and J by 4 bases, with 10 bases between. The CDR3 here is CASSSAWGTEAFF. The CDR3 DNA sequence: TGTGCCAGCAGCTCGGCTTGGGGCACTGAAGCTTTCTTT.

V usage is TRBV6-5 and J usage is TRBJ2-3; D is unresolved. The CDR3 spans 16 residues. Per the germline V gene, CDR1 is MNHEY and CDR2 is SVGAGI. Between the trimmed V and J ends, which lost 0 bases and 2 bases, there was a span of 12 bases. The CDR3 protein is CASSYSRRAITDTQYF. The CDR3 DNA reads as TGTGCCAGCAGTTACTCGAGACGGGCCATCACAGATACGCAGTATTTT.

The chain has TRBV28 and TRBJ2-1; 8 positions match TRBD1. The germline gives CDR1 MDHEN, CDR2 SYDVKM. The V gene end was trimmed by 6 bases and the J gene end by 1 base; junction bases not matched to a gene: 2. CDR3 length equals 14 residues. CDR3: CASRDRGSYNEQFF. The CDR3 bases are TGTGCCAGCAGAGACAGGGGTTCCTACAATGAGCAGTTCTTC.

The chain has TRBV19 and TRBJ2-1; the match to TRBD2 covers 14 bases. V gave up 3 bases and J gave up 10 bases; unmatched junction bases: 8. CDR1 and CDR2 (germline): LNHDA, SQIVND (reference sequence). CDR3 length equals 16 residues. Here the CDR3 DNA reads TGTGCCAGTAGTATGAAGACTAGCGGGGGGGCAGGGGAGCAGTTCTTC. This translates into CASSMKTSGGAGEQFF.

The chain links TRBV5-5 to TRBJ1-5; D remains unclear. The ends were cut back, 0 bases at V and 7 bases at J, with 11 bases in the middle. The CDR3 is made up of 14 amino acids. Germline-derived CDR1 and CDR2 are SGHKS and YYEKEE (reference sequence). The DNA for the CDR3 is TGTGCCAGCAGCTTGGGAGGGTATGAGCAGCCCCAGCATTTT. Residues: CASSLGGYEQPQHF.

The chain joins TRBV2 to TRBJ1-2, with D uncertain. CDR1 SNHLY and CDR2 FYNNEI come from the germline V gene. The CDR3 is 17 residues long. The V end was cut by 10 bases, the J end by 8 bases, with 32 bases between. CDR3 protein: CAIHPARINVRARGYTF. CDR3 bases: TGTGCCATACATCCCGCCAGGATAAATGTGAGAGCGAGGGGCTACACCTTC.

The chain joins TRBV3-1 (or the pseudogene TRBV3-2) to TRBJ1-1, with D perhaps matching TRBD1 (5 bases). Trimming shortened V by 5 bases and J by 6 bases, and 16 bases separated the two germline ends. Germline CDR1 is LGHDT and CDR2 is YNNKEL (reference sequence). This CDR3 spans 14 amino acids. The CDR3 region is CASSGMGGNAEAFF. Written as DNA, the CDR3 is TGTGCCAGCAGCGGGATGGGGGGTAATGCTGAAGCTTTCTTT.

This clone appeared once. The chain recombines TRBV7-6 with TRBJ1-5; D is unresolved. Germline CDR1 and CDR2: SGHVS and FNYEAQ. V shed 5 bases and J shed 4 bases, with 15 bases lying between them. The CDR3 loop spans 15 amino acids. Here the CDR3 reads CASSPTGSLNQPQHF. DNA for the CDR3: TGTGCCAGCAGCCCTACTGGATCGTTAAATCAGCCCCAGCATTTT.

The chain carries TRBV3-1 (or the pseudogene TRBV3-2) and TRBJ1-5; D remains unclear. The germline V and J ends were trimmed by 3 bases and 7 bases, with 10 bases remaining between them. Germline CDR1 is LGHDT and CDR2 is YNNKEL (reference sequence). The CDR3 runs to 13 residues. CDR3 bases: TGTGCCAGCAGCCACGAGGAGGACCAGCCCCAGCATTTT. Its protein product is CASSHEEDQPQHF.

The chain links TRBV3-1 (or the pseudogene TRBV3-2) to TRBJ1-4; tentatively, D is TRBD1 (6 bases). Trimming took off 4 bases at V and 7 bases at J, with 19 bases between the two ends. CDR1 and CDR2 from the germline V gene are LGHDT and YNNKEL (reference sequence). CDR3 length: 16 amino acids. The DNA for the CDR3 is TGTGCCAGCAGCCCGGTGAAGGGGGTCAGGGGTGAAAAACTGTTTTTT. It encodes CASSPVKGVRGEKLFF.

The CDR3 DNA is TGTGCCAGTAGTGGCCGGGACAGTTTAGGCTACGAGCAGTACTTC. Amino acid sequence: CASSGRDSLGYEQYF. The genes are TRBV19 and TRBJ2-7; 7 nucleotides match TRBD1. There are 15 residues in the CDR3. Trimming at V came to 5 bases and at J to 3 bases, leaving 10 bases not matched to a gene. The germline CDR1 and CDR2 sequences are LNHDA and SQIVND (reference sequence).

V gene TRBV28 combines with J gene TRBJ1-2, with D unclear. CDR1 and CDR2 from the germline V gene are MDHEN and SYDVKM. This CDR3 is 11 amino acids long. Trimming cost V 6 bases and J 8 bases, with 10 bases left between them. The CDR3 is CASSSRYGYTF. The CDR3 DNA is TGTGCCAGCAGCTCGCGTTACGGCTACACCTTC.

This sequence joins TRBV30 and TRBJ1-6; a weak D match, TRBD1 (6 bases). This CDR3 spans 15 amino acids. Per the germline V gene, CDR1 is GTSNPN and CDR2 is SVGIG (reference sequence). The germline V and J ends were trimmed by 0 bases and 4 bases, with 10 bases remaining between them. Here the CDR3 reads CAWSVKGQYNSPLHF. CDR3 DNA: TGTGCCTGGAGTGTAAAGGGACAATATAATTCACCCCTCCACTTT.

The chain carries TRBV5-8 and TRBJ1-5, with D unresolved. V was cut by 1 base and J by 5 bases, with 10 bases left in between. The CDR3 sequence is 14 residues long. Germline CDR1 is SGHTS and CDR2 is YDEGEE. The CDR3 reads CASSLTGSHQPQHF. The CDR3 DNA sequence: TGTGCCAGCAGCTTGACCGGAAGCCATCAGCCCCAGCATTTT. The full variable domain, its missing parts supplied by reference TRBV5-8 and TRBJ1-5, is EAGVTQSPTHLIKTRGQQATLRCSPISGHTSVYWYQQALGLGLQFLLWYDEGEERNRGNFPPRFSGRQFPNYSSELNVNALELEDSALYLCASSLTGSHQPQHFGDGTRLSIL.

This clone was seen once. In DNA, the CDR3 is TGTGCTAGTGGTTTGGGGGCCCGAGAGAATGAGCAGTTCTTC. Encoded protein: CASGLGARENEQFF. V gene TRBV12-5 combines with J gene TRBJ2-1; D gene unclear. This CDR3 contains 14 residues. Germline V gene sequence: CDR1 LGHNT, CDR2 FRNRAP. V was trimmed by 1 base and J by 7 bases, leaving 11 bases between them.

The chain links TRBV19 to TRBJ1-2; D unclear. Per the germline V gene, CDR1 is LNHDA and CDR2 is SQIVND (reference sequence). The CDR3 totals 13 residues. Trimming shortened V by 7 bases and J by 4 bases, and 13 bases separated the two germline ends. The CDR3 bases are TGTGCCAGTACCCCGACCAGTTTCTATGGCTACACCTTC. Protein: CASTPTSFYGYTF.

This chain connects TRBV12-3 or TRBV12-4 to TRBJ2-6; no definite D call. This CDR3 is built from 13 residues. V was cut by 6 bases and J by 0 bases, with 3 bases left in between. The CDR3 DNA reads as TGTGCCAGCAGGACCTCTGGGGCCAACGTCCTGACTTTC. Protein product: CASRTSGANVLTF.

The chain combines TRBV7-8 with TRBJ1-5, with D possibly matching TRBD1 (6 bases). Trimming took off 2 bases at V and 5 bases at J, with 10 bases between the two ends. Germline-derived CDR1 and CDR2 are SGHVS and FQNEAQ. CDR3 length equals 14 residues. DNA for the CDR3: TGTGCCAGCAGCTTATCCAGGGGTGATCAGCCCCAGCATTTT. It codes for CASSLSRGDQPQHF.

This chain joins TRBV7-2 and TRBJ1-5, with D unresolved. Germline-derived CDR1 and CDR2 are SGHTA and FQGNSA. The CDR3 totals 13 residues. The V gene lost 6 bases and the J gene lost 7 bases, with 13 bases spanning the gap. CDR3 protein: CASSTRGSQPQHF. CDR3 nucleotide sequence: TGTGCCAGCAGTACCCGGGGATCCCAGCCCCAGCATTTT.

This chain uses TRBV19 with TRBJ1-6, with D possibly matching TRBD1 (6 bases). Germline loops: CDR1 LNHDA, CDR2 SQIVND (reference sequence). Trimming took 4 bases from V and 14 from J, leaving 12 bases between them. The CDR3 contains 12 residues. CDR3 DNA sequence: TGTGCCAGTAGTACAGGGGACGGGGCCCTCCACTTT. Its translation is CASSTGDGALHF.

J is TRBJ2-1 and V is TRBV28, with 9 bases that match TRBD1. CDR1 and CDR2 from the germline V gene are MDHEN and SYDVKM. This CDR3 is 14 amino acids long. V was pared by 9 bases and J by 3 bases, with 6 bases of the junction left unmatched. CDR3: CASSGQGNYNEQFF. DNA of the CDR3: TGTGCCAGTTCGGGACAGGGCAACTACAATGAGCAGTTCTTC.

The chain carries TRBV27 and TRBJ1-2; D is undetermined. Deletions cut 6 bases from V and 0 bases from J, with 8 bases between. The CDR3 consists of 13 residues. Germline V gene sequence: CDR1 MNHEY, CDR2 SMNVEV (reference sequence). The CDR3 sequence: CASRPTANYGYTF. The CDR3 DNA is TGTGCCAGCAGGCCAACGGCTAACTATGGCTACACCTTC.

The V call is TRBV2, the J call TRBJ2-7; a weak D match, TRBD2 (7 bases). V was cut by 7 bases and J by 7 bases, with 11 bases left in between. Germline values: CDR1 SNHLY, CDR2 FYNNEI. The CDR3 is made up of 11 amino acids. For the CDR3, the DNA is TGTGCCAGCACGGGGGGCGTTGAGCAGTACTTC. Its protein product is CASTGGVEQYF.

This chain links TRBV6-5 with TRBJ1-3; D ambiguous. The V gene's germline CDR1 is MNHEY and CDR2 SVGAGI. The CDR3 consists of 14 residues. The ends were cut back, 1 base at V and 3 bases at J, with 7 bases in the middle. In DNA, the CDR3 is TGTGCCAGCAGTTACTATCCGGGTGGAAACACCATATATTTT. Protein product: CASSYYPGGNTIYF.